The 19 T cell receptor beta chains in this list originate from one sample, sequenced in a study of immune characterization of retroperitoneal liposarcoma. TCRdb passed the PCR reads through MiXCR, listing each CDR3 protein once. The sample carries over 6,500 distinct CDR3 sequences, around 40% recorded once. Source material: tumor tissue. These receptors were obtained from a male donor with retroperitoneal liposarcoma.

This clonotype is judged medium-sized (0.01 to 0.1%). This sequence joins TRBV10-2 and TRBJ2-1; D call uncertain. The J call could be wrong; TRBJ2-7 is a better fit for the DNA end. The CDR3 contains 13 residues. Per germline, CDR1 WSHSY and CDR2 SAAADI. CDR3 protein: CASSETPPPEQYF. In DNA form, the CDR3 reads TGCGCCAGCAGTGAAACACCTCCCCCCGAGCAGTACTTC.

This clonotype is medium-sized within its sample. The genes are TRBV7-2 and TRBJ2-1, with TRBD2 matching over 8 bases. Trimming took 1 base from V and 2 from J; bases not matched to a gene: 1. The CDR3 length is 15 residues. Germline loops: CDR1 SGHTA, CDR2 FQGNSA. The CDR3 protein is CASSLGTSTYNEQFF. Here the CDR3 DNA reads TGTGCCAGCAGCTTAGGGACTAGCACCTACAATGAGCAGTTCTTC.

This clonotype was seen a few times. V and J are TRBV6-1 and TRBJ2-5, with D maybe TRBD1 (6 bases). This CDR3 is 13 amino acids long. V lost 5 bases and J 11 bases, leaving 18 bases between the germline ends. Germline V gives CDR1 MNHNS, CDR2 SASEGT. This chain's CDR3 is CASSYLQGLGQYF. The CDR3 coding sequence is TGTGCCAGCAGTTATTTACAGGGTCTAGGGCAGTACTTC.

The chain uses TRBV4-3 and TRBJ1-6; D is possibly TRBD1 (5 bases). CDR1 is LGHNA, CDR2 YSLEER, per germline. V lost 1 base and J 10 bases, leaving 14 bases between the germline ends. The CDR3 length is 15 residues. The CDR3 loop reads CASSQVAGEGSPLHF. Here the CDR3 DNA reads TGCGCCAGCAGCCAAGTGGCAGGCGAGGGGTCACCCCTCCACTTT.

This clonotype was counted only a few times. One end of the junction fails to match germline, which may point to a read error. The chain has TRBV7-7 and TRBJ2-1; weak D call: TRBD1 (6 bases). Per the germline V gene, CDR1 is SSHAT and CDR2 is FNYEAQ (reference sequence). The CDR3 is 14 residues long. CDR3 in amino acids: CASSSEDRRNEQFF. The CDR3 coding sequence is TGTGCTAGCAGCTCGGAAGACAGGCGAAATGAGCAGTTCTTC.

The chain carries TRBV6-1 and TRBJ2-1; 8 bases map to TRBD2. V shed 1 base, J shed 7 bases, and the junction held 6 bases outside the gene matches. Germline CDR1 is MNHNS and CDR2 is SASEGT. The CDR3 totals 15 residues. Here the CDR3 reads CASSEVAGNENEQFF. The DNA of the CDR3 is TGTGCCAGCAGTGAAGTAGCGGGAAATGAAAATGAGCAGTTCTTC.

This clonotype was seen only a few times. The V gene is TRBV6-1, the J gene TRBJ2-7; no firm D call. CDR3 length: 14 amino acids. CDR1 is MNHNS, CDR2 SASEGT, per germline. Trimming pared 5 bases from V and 0 bases from J, leaving 11 bases between. The DNA for the CDR3 is TGTGCCAGCAGTTCCCATGGAGTCTCCTACGAGCAGTACTTC. Its translation: CASSSHGVSYEQYF.

This clonotype was recorded a few times. The chain couples TRBV11-3 to TRBJ2-5; D not resolved. The J call is uncertain, as TRBJ2-1 better fits the DNA end. The CDR3 is 12 residues long. Per the germline V gene, CDR1 is SGHNT and CDR2 is YENEEA. The CDR3 protein is CASSLTGNEQFF. The CDR3 nucleotides are TGTGCCAGCAGCTTAACGGGTAATGAGCAGTTCTTC.

The chain joins TRBV7-2 to TRBJ2-3; 7 nucleotides match TRBD1. With the DNA end fitting TRBJ2-7 better, the J assignment may be wrong. From germline, CDR1 is SGHTA and CDR2 FQGNSA. The length of the CDR3 is 16 residues. The CDR3 sequence is CASSFSTGQKAYEQYF. In DNA, the CDR3 is TGTGCCAGCAGCTTTAGCACGGGACAGAAGGCCTACGAGCAGTACTTC.

This clonotype was detected only a few times. V usage is TRBV12-3 or TRBV12-4 and J usage is TRBJ2-3, with a weak D call TRBD1 (9 bases). The J call may be incorrect, as the DNA end agrees better with TRBJ2-7. The CDR3 is made up of 14 amino acids. The DNA of the CDR3 is TGTGCCGGACACAGGGGGCGGGGGGCGTACGAGCAGTACTTC. Encoded protein: CAGHRGRGAYEQYF.

This chain connects TRBV7-2 to TRBJ2-3; a possible D gene is TRBD1 (5 bases). The J call could be wrong; TRBJ2-5 is a better fit for the DNA end. The V gene's germline CDR1 is SGHTA and CDR2 FQGNSA. The CDR3 covers 12 residues. The CDR3 region is CASSPQGETQYF. The CDR3 nucleotides read TGTGCCAGCAGCCCCCAGGGTGAGACCCAGTACTTC.

The genes are TRBV11-2 and TRBJ2-1; D is unclear. V was pared by 4 bases and J by 10 bases, with 11 bases between. The CDR3 contains 12 residues. Germline loops: CDR1 SGHAT, CDR2 FQNNGV. CDR3 in DNA: TGTGCCAGCAGCTCAAAGGTTTACGAGCAGTTCTTC. Protein: CASSSKVYEQFF.

This clonotype was detected only once. The rearrangement links TRBV24-1 to TRBJ2-1, with 7 bases lining up with TRBD1. V was pared by 0 bases and J by 10 bases, with 5 bases of the junction left unmatched. The CDR3 loop spans 14 amino acids. Germline CDR1 is KGHDR and CDR2 is SFDVKD. The DNA for the CDR3 is TGTGCCACCAGTGATTTGACGACGACAGGGGAGCAGTTCTTC. Encoded protein: CATSDLTTTGEQFF.

This clonotype is labeled as medium-sized. The chain combines TRBV7-2 with TRBJ2-1; 8 nucleotides agree with TRBD2. Trimming at V came to 5 bases and at J to 4 bases, leaving 10 bases not matched to a gene. CDR1 is SGHTA, CDR2 FQGNSA, per germline. The CDR3 spans 16 residues. The CDR3 here is CASSKRAGALYNEQFF. CDR3 in DNA: TGTGCCAGCAGCAAGAGAGCGGGAGCGCTATACAATGAGCAGTTCTTC. Drawing the rest from reference TRBV7-2 and TRBJ2-1, the complete variable domain is GAGVSQSPSNKVTEKGKDVELRCDPISGHTALYWYRQSLGQGLEFLIYFQGNSAPDKSGLPSDRFSAERTGGSVSTLTIQRTQQEDSAVYLCASSKRAGALYNEQFFGPGTRLTVL.

This clonotype appeared a few times. For the CDR3, the DNA is TGTGCCAGCAGTGCCGGGACTTTCGACTATGGCTACACCTTC. Its translation: CASSAGTFDYGYTF. This chain connects TRBV6-1 to TRBJ1-2; weak D call: TRBD1 (5 bases). Germline assignment: CDR1 MNHNS and CDR2 SASEGT. V was trimmed by 4 bases and J by 3 bases, leaving 12 bases between them. The CDR3 consists of 14 residues.

Relative to its sample, this clonotype is large. V gene TRBV6-1 combines with J gene TRBJ2-1; the D gene could be TRBD1 or TRBD2 (5 bases each). Germline CDR1 reads MNHNS; CDR2 reads SASEGT. The CDR3 covers 14 residues. V was clipped by 5 bases and J by 13 bases, with 21 bases between them. The CDR3 reads CASSRDPDQETQFF. The CDR3 coding sequence is TGTGCCAGCAGTCGGGACCCTGACCAAGAGACCCAGTTCTTC.

The chain couples TRBV6-8 to TRBJ2-3; a weak D match, TRBD1 (5 bases). CDR1 and CDR2 from the germline V gene are MNHGY and SAAAGT. V was trimmed by 1 base and J by 1 base, leaving 9 bases between them. This CDR3 has 15 residues. This CDR3 reads CASSYFGRGTDTQYF. The CDR3 coding sequence is TGTGCCAGCAGTTACTTCGGCAGGGGCACAGATACGCAGTATTTT.

V usage is TRBV12-3 or TRBV12-4 and J usage is TRBJ2-1; no reliable D call. The CDR3 sequence is 12 residues long. V gave up 4 bases and J gave up 10 bases, with 11 bases separating them. CDR3 sequence (DNA): TGTGCCAGCAGTTCAGGTGTGGTCGAGCAGTTCTTC. This translates into CASSSGVVEQFF.

The chain couples TRBV7-2 to TRBJ1-6; 8 nucleotides agree with TRBD1. Germline CDR1 SGHTA, CDR2 FQGNSA. The CDR3 runs 15 residues. The V segment lost 5 bases and the J segment 4 bases; nucleotides outside the gene matches: 4. CDR3 residues: CASSPGQGYNSPLHF. The CDR3 coding sequence is TGTGCCAGCAGCCCAGGACAGGGTTATAATTCACCCCTCCACTTT.